What follows are 3 T cell receptor beta chains derived from one specimen sequenced in a study of radiation and T cells in renal cell carcinoma. As for time point: blood 4 weeks post-SBRT, at nephrectomy. Treatment reported: 15 Gy SBRT to primary tumor, nephrectomy 4 weeks later. TCRdb's table, derived via immunoSEQ multiplex PCR, lists solely in-frame clones and lacks some. The data contain approximately 170,000 clones, around 89% of them seen just once; the ten biggest clones take up approximately 11%. Material: blood, obtained from a patient whose treatment included radiotherapy and nephrectomy. The receptors here all came from a woman in her fifties or sixties with renal cell carcinoma.

This chain uses TRBV6-5 with TRBJ2-1, with 8 bases identical to TRBD1. V lost 6 bases and J lost 0; bases outside the gene matches: 4. CDR1 is MNHEY and CDR2 is SVGAGI in the germline V gene. The CDR3 consists of 15 residues. CDR3 protein: CASRTDRGSYNEQFF. CDR3 coding DNA: TGTGCCAGCAGGACAGACAGGGGCTCCTACAATGAGCAGTTCTTC.

This rearrangement joins TRBV10-3 to TRBJ2-2, with TRBD2 identical over 10 bases. Germline lookup yields CDR1 ENHRY and CDR2 SYGVKD. V was clipped by 2 bases and J by 6 bases; unmatched bases: 3. The CDR3 is 15 residues long. The CDR3 coding sequence is TGTGCCATCAGTGAGGGGCTAGCGGGGGCCGGGGAGCTGTTTTTT. Translating it yields CAISEGLAGAGELFF.

This clone was recorded only once. The rearrangement joins TRBV5-1 to TRBJ2-3; D is possibly TRBD2 (7 bases). The germline CDR1 and CDR2 sequences are SGHRS and YFSETQ. The CDR3 runs to 14 residues. Trimming shortened V by 0 bases and J by 6 bases, and 11 bases separated the two germline ends. CDR3 DNA sequence: TGCGCCAGCAGCTTGGAGGGGGGGACGGATACGCAGTATTTT. Its translation is CASSLEGGTDTQYF. Based on the CDR3 plus reference TRBV5-1 and TRBJ2-3, the full variable domain is KAGVTQTPRYLIKTRGQQVTLSCSPISGHRSVSWYQQTPGQGLQFLFEYFSETQRNKGNFPGRFSGRQFSNSRSEMNVSTLELGDSALYLCASSLEGGTDTQYFGPGTRLTVL.